The 11 T cell receptor beta chains below come from one sample, sequenced in a study of follicular helper T cells after annual influenza vaccination. TCRdb's table, derived via immunoSEQ multiplex PCR, lists solely in-frame clones and lacks some. The profile shows thousands of clones, roughly 84% of them singletons. Time point here: 2015-2016 season, 7 days after influenza vaccination. This specimen consisted of CXCR5+ CD38- circulating T follicular helper cells from blood, obtained 7 days after influenza vaccination. Stated subset: circulating Tfh, non-naive CD4+CXCR5+PD-1+ (ICOS+CD38+ or ICOS-CD38-). The receptors were gathered from an adult who received the influenza vaccine.

The rearrangement joins TRBV6-5 to TRBJ1-1; 10 nucleotides match TRBD1. CDR1 and CDR2 (germline): MNHEY, SVGAGI. The J segment lost 1 base and the V segment lost 2 bases, leaving 4 bases of the junction unmatched. CDR3 size: 16 residues. The CDR3 is CASSYGTGVSNTEAFF. In DNA, the CDR3 is TGTGCCAGCAGTTACGGGACAGGGGTATCGAACACTGAAGCTTTCTTT.

The chain links TRBV25-1 to TRBJ1-2; TRBD1 is a possible D gene (5 bases). The CDR3 contains 12 residues. Germline CDR1 reads MGHDK; CDR2 reads SYGVNS. Deletions cut 2 bases from V and 8 bases from J, with 9 bases between. CDR3 amino acids: CASSEQGGGYTF. The CDR3 nucleotides are TGTGCCAGCAGTGAACAGGGCGGCGGCTACACCTTC.

This clone was picked up a small number of times. The chain uses TRBV6-1 and TRBJ1-5; D is uncertain. Looked up from germline, CDR1 is MNHNS and CDR2 is SASEGT. This CDR3 region has 15 residues. V shed 6 bases and J shed 0 bases, with 12 bases lying between them. CDR3 protein: CASSLIADSNQPQHF. The CDR3 coding sequence is TGTGCCAGCAGCTTGATAGCGGATAGCAATCAGCCCCAGCATTTT.

The rearrangement links TRBV4-2 to TRBJ2-3; D unresolved. V was trimmed by 4 bases and J by 3 bases, leaving 2 bases between them. Germline V gene lookup returns CDR1 LGHNA and CDR2 YNFKEQ. The CDR3 sequence is 11 residues long. As DNA, the CDR3 is TGTGCCAGCAGCCGGACAGATACGCAGTATTTT. This codes for CASSRTDTQYF.

The chain uses TRBV10-3 and TRBJ2-7, with a possible D match to TRBD1 (6 bases). The ends were cut back, 6 bases at V and 4 bases at J, with 16 bases in the middle. The V gene's germline CDR1 is ENHRY and CDR2 SYGVKD. The CDR3 extends over 14 amino acids. In nucleotides, the CDR3 is TGTGCCATCAGGAGGACAGCCGAGGGGTACGAGCAGTACTTC. Its translation: CAIRRTAEGYEQYF.

V gene TRBV27 combines with J gene TRBJ2-7; 7 nucleotides match TRBD2. The J segment lost 2 bases and the V segment lost 5 bases, leaving 15 bases of the junction unmatched. Germline V CDR1 and CDR2: MNHEY, SMNVEV (reference sequence). The CDR3 length is 17 residues. The CDR3 here is CASSLRPSSSGPYEQYF. In DNA form, the CDR3 reads TGTGCCAGCAGTCTCCGTCCCTCAAGTAGCGGGCCCTACGAGCAGTACTTC.

In this sample, this clone turned up once. In DNA, the CDR3 is TGTGCCAGCAGCGTAGCTACTGGGTTCGCCGGGGAGCTGTTTTTT. It translates to CASSVATGFAGELFF. The J gene is TRBJ2-2, the V gene TRBV9, with D unresolved. The V end lost 0 bases, the J end lost 6 bases, and 12 bases lay between the germline ends. CDR3 size: 15 residues. Germline lookup yields CDR1 SGDLS and CDR2 YYNGEE.

The chain employs TRBV4-1 and TRBJ1-2; 8 bases agree with TRBD1. With 0 bases clipped from V and 0 bases from J, the junction kept 3 bases outside the gene matches. Germline V gene data show CDR1 as MGHRA and CDR2 as YSYEKL. The CDR3 contains 16 residues. The CDR3 nucleotides are TGCGCCAGCAGCCAAGACCCGGGACAGGCTAACTATGGCTACACCTTC. Protein: CASSQDPGQANYGYTF.

This clone qualifies as large. The chain joins TRBV4-2 to TRBJ2-1; 11 positions agree with TRBD2. The CDR3 covers 15 residues. Germline CDR1 reads LGHNA; CDR2 reads YNFKEQ. V lost 4 bases, J lost 9 bases, and 8 bases stayed unmatched. CDR3 bases: TGTGCCAGCAGCCCCTATAGCGGGGGGGATGCTGAGCAGTTCTTC. Amino acids: CASSPYSGGDAEQFF.

The chain carries TRBV5-6 and TRBJ1-3; D unclear. Germline-derived CDR1 and CDR2 are SGHDT and YYEEEE. Trimming cost V 0 bases and J 0 bases, with 16 bases left between them. This CDR3 is built from 18 residues. The CDR3 spells CASSLEGGLPSSGNTIYF. Here the CDR3 DNA reads TGTGCCAGCAGCTTGGAGGGCGGACTGCCCAGCTCTGGAAACACCATATATTTT.

The chain has TRBV18 and TRBJ2-3; 9 nucleotides agree with TRBD1. V was pared by 3 bases and J by 3 bases, with 4 bases of the junction left unmatched. This CDR3 spans 15 amino acids. The germline gives CDR1 KGHSH, CDR2 LQKENI. This chain's CDR3 is CASSPPGQGTDTQYF. The CDR3, as DNA: TGTGCCAGCTCACCTCCGGGACAGGGTACAGATACGCAGTATTTT.